The entry that follows covers one T cell receptor beta chain sequence. This sample stems from a study of CD8 T cells in Susac syndrome. TEMRA cells were FACS-enriched, and CD8+ and CD4+ T cells were isolated negatively. Germline V gives CDR1 MGHRA, CDR2 YSYEKL. V lost 1 base to trimming and J lost 7 bases, with 11 bases between them. The length of the CDR3 is 14 residues. Roughly 0.45 to 1 ug RNA was reverse transcribed with random hexamers. Across 54 Vbeta and 13 Jbeta, TCR beta CDR3 was amplified with immunoSEQ multiplex PCR. TCRdb re-called the immunoSEQ multiplex PCR reads with MiXCR, one entry per CDR3 protein. Of around 62,000 distinct CDR3 sequences listed, just over 90% are singletons.

The sequencing input was CD8+ T cells from PBMCs. The receptor was derived from a human donor in good health. The chain links TRBV4-1 to TRBJ1-5; D is perhaps TRBD1 (5 bases). The CDR3 loop reads CASSQVGWGQPQHF. The DNA of the CDR3 is TGCGCCAGCAGCCAAGTTGGCTGGGGGCAGCCCCAGCATTTT.